The clone carrying this TCR beta chain has ten or more counts. Its antigen is as yet unknown. This entry belongs to a study of neurological immune-mediated disorders. CDR1 and CDR2 (germline): SGHTS, YDEGEE. The V and J ends lost 4 bases and 6 bases, in that order; junction bases with no gene match: 5. The CDR3 extends over 13 amino acids. 5'RACE with 10-nucleotide random UMIs produced the cDNA. TCRdb processed the 5' RACE reads anew with MiXCR; each CDR3 protein has one entry. The profile shows 87,000 or so distinct CDR3 sequences, around 3.6% of them singletons. Study results and caveats: The most TCR clonal expansion was seen in HTLV-1-associated myelopathy, and the least was seen in multiple sclerosis, which fell below healthy controls. Among expanded clones, no CDR3 amino acid sequences were shared across subjects, a pattern suggesting private repertoires in all groups. Phylogenetic grouping assigned the repertoires of 18 of 34 multiple sclerosis patients to a single related-CDR3 cluster, representing a possible signature.

The sample taken for sequencing was PBMCs. The chain recombines TRBV5-8 with TRBJ2-5; 8 bases are shared with TRBD1. This receptor was taken from a woman aged 50 to 60 with multiple sclerosis. The CDR3 loop is CASSARGRKTQYF. In nucleotides, the CDR3 is TGTGCCAGCAGCGCCAGGGGGCGAAAGACCCAGTACTTC.